These T cell receptor beta chains were read from a single sample in a study of tumor-infiltrating lymphocytes in oesophageal squamous cell carcinoma. In TCRdb, the PCR reads were re-called with MiXCR into one record per CDR3 protein. The sample has roughly 20,000 distinct CDR3 sequences; approximately 40% are singletons. Sequencing was done on a sample of normal esophageal tissue next to the tumor. These receptors were obtained from a male donor with esophageal squamous cell carcinoma. Each CDR3 is given with its conserved first and last residue. Each record gives: V gene, J gene, clone size, D gene, CDR3 protein, CDR3 DNA. A D gene is named only where the DNA matches it firmly. The size field is filled for only some rows; it gives once, few, many or a size class.

TRBV6-1	TRBJ1-1	many	NA	CASSEAGRGRAAFF	TGTGCCAGCAGTGAAGCGGGCAGGGGCCGCGCAGCTTTCTTT
TRBV27	TRBJ2-7	many	NA	CASSLRNLPFYEQYF	TGTGCCAGCAGTTTACGAAATCTCCCCTTCTACGAGCAGTACTTC
TRBV7-2	TRBJ2-7	few	TRBD2	CASSLAAGWGLGFEQYF	TGTGCCAGCAGCTTAGCCGCAGGTTGGGGACTAGGGTTCGAGCAGTACTTC
TRBV7-6	TRBJ2-5	NA	NA	CASSLALARQETQYF	TGTGCCAGCAGCTTAGCGCTTGCACGACAAGAGACCCAGTACTTC
TRBV28	TRBJ1-1	NA	NA	CASSLSAGAGNTEAFF	TGTGCCAGCAGTTTATCGGCAGGGGCAGGGAACACTGAAGCTTTCTTT
TRBV7-9	TRBJ2-5	NA	TRBD2	CASSSLGLAGGYNEQYF	TGTGCCAGCAGCTCCCTGGGGCTAGCGGGAGGTTACAATGAGCAGTACTTC
TRBV7-9	TRBJ2-7	many	TRBD1	CASSLDRTYEQYF	TGTGCCAGCAGCCTGGACAGGACCTACGAGCAGTACTTC
TRBV6-1	TRBJ2-7	many	TRBD2	CASSDASGGRPYEQYF	TGTGCCAGCAGTGATGCCAGCGGGGGCCGTCCATACGAGCAGTACTTC
TRBV15	TRBJ2-2	NA	NA	CATRKDKNTGELFF	TGTGCCACCCGGAAGGACAAGAACACCGGGGAGCTGTTTTTT
TRBV7-6	TRBJ2-3	NA	TRBD2	CASSPLAGGMSTDTQYF	TGTGCCAGCAGCCCACTAGCGGGGGGGATGAGCACAGATACGCAGTATTTT
TRBV7-3	TRBJ2-5	NA	TRBD1	CASGQGGETQYF	TGTGCCAGCGGACAGGGCGGAGAGACCCAGTACTTC
TRBV25-1	TRBJ2-5	NA	NA	CASSESREQYF	TGTGCCAGCAGTGAATCGCGTGAGCAGTACTTC
TRBV5-4	TRBJ2-3	many	TRBD1	CASRTGLTQYF	TGTGCCAGCAGGACAGGGTTAACGCAGTATTTT
TRBV11-1	TRBJ2-7	few	NA	CASSLGLGTYEQYF	TGTGCCAGCAGCCTGGGCCTAGGAACCTACGAGCAGTACTTC
TRBV7-3	TRBJ2-1	few	NA	CASSLTLSIHEQFF	TGTGCCAGCAGCTTAACGTTATCCATCCATGAGCAGTTCTTC
TRBV5-1	TRBJ1-5	few	NA	CASSLTPSAGNRQPQHF	TGCGCCAGCAGCTTGACTCCCTCGGCAGGGAATAGACAGCCCCAGCATTTT
TRBV7-3	TRBJ2-7	NA	NA	CASSLRAQEPSYEQYF	TGTGCCAGCAGCTTAAGGGCCCAAGAGCCTTCCTACGAGCAGTACTTC
TRBV19	TRBJ1-4	NA	NA	CASSIRQGNEKLFF	TGTGCCAGTAGTATCCGGCAGGGGAACGAAAAACTGTTTTTT
TRBV7-6	TRBJ2-1	few	TRBD2	CASSTSGVYNEQFF	TGTGCCAGCTCCACTAGCGGGGTTTACAATGAGCAGTTCTTC
TRBV7-3	TRBJ2-3	NA	TRBD2	CASSLGGLAGTDTQYF	TGTGCCAGCAGCTTAGGAGGACTAGCTGGCACAGATACGCAGTATTTT
TRBV28	TRBJ2-7	many	TRBD1	CASSFPGTGANYEQYF	TGTGCCAGCAGTTTCCCTGGGACAGGGGCTAACTACGAGCAGTACTTC
TRBV6-1	TRBJ2-1	NA	TRBD2	CASTYGREGVNEQFF	TGTGCCAGCACTTACGGGCGGGAGGGGGTCAATGAGCAGTTCTTC
TRBV5-4	TRBJ2-7	NA	TRBD2	CASHLAARGSEQYF	TGCGCCAGTCACCTAGCGGCGAGAGGGAGCGAGCAGTACTTC
TRBV7-9	TRBJ1-3	many	NA	CASSSTYNTIYF	TGTGCCAGCAGCTCCACATACAACACCATATATTTT
TRBV11-2	TRBJ2-1	NA	NA	CASSLGANRNNEQFF	TGTGCCAGCAGCTTAGGGGCCAACAGGAACAATGAGCAGTTCTTC
TRBV15	TRBJ2-7	NA	NA	CATSRDLAVGYEQYF	TGTGCCACCAGCAGAGATTTAGCAGTGGGGTACGAGCAGTACTTC
TRBV12-3/TRBV12-4	TRBJ1-2	NA	NA	CASSPGTRHGYTF	TGTGCCAGCAGTCCCGGGACACGCCATGGCTACACCTTC
TRBV6-6	TRBJ2-5	NA	NA	CASSSGWETQYF	TGTGCCAGCAGTTCAGGGTGGGAGACCCAGTACTTC
TRBV7-6	TRBJ2-1	NA	NA	CASSLVGPGSYNEQFF	TGTGCCAGCAGCTTAGTAGGCCCTGGGTCCTACAATGAGCAGTTCTTC
TRBV7-6	TRBJ2-5	NA	NA	CASSLSTGGGTQYF	TGTGCTAGCAGCCTATCCACAGGGGGGGGGACCCAGTACTTC
TRBV7-8	TRBJ2-5	NA	TRBD1	CASSLGGQGQETQYF	TGTGCCAGCAGCTTAGGGGGACAGGGCCAAGAGACCCAGTACTTC
TRBV3-1	TRBJ2-3	few	TRBD2	CASSQVAGGPTDTQYF	TGTGCCAGCAGCCAAGTGGCGGGAGGGCCTACAGATACGCAGTATTTT
TRBV7-6	TRBJ2-7	NA	TRBD1	CASSLVDRGYEQYF	TGTGCCAGCAGCTTAGTGGACAGGGGATACGAGCAGTACTTC
TRBV7-2	TRBJ2-7	NA	NA	CASSFKLHNEQYF	TGTGCCAGCAGCTTTAAGCTACACAATGAGCAGTACTTC
TRBV29-1	TRBJ2-7	NA	NA	CIVPGKGYEQYF	TGCATCGTCCCCGGGAAAGGCTACGAGCAGTACTTC
TRBV10-2	TRBJ1-4	many	TRBD1	CASGDRYIEKLFF	TGCGCCAGCGGGGACAGGTATATCGAAAAACTGTTTTTT
TRBV12-3/TRBV12-4	TRBJ2-7	many	TRBD2	CASSLAGGRDEQYF	TGTGCCAGCAGTTTGGCGGGAGGGCGGGACGAGCAGTACTTC
TRBV7-9	TRBJ1-2	medium-sized	TRBD1	CASSYLTGNYGYTF	TGTGCCAGCAGCTATCTGACAGGGAACTATGGCTACACCTTC
TRBV5-1	TRBJ2-3	many	TRBD2	CASSDGLADTQYF	TGCGCCAGCAGCGATGGACTAGCTGATACGCAGTATTTT
TRBV4-1	TRBJ2-7	NA	NA	CASSQAADRPTYEQYF	TGCGCCAGCAGCCAAGCGGCGGACAGACCTACCTACGAGCAGTACTTC
TRBV7-6	TRBJ2-7	NA	NA	CASSPVGTSYEQYF	TGTGCCAGCAGCCCGGTAGGGACCTCCTACGAGCAGTACTTC
TRBV5-4	TRBJ1-1	many	NA	CASSPSGWGGPEAFF	TGCGCCAGCAGCCCCTCGGGATGGGGGGGGCCTGAAGCTTTCTTT
TRBV7-6	TRBJ2-6	NA	NA	CASSRQGLGLGANVLTF	TGTGCCAGCAGCCGACAGGGACTAGGGCTTGGGGCCAACGTCCTGACTTTC
TRBV28	TRBJ2-1	many	NA	CASSLFPLQRANEQFF	TGTGCCAGCAGTTTATTTCCTCTTCAGCGGGCCAATGAGCAGTTCTTC
TRBV6-4	TRBJ2-1	NA	NA	CASSEKLENEQFF	TGTGCCAGCAGTGAGAAGCTGGAGAATGAGCAGTTCTTC
TRBV7-6	TRBJ2-5	NA	NA	CASSLEGVLETQYF	TGTGCCAGCAGCTTAGAAGGGGTGCTAGAGACCCAGTACTTC
TRBV6-2/TRBV6-3	TRBJ2-3	NA	NA	CASSYRTTSLDTQYF	TGTGCCAGCAGTTATCGGACCACAAGTCTAGATACGCAGTATTTT
TRBV7-4	TRBJ2-1	NA	NA	CASSLVLTHLDNEQFF	TGTGCCAGCAGCTTAGTCCTTACTCACCTCGACAATGAGCAGTTCTTC
TRBV7-8	TRBJ2-7	few	TRBD2	CASSPWGTGGYEQYF	TGTGCCAGCAGCCCTTGGGGGACGGGAGGTTACGAGCAGTACTTC
TRBV5-1	TRBJ1-5	NA	TRBD1	CASSPTGGWDQPQHF	TGCGCCAGCAGCCCGACAGGGGGCTGGGATCAGCCCCAGCATTTT
TRBV7-3	TRBJ2-6	NA	NA	CASSLVPYSGANVLTF	TGTGCCAGCAGCTTGGTTCCTTACTCTGGGGCCAACGTCCTGACTTTC
TRBV7-2	TRBJ2-6	NA	TRBD2	CASSLALGRDYGYTFRF	TGTGCCAGCAGCTTAGCACTTGGCAGGGACTATGGCTACACCTTTCGGTTC
TRBV7-3	TRBJ2-4	many	NA	CASSLDPAGENIQYF	TGTGCCAGCAGCTTAGACCCCGCAGGTGAAAACATTCAGTACTTC
TRBV7-2	TRBJ2-7	NA	TRBD2	CASSLWLGGPHEQYF	TGTGCCAGCAGCTTATGGCTGGGAGGGCCTCACGAGCAGTACTTC